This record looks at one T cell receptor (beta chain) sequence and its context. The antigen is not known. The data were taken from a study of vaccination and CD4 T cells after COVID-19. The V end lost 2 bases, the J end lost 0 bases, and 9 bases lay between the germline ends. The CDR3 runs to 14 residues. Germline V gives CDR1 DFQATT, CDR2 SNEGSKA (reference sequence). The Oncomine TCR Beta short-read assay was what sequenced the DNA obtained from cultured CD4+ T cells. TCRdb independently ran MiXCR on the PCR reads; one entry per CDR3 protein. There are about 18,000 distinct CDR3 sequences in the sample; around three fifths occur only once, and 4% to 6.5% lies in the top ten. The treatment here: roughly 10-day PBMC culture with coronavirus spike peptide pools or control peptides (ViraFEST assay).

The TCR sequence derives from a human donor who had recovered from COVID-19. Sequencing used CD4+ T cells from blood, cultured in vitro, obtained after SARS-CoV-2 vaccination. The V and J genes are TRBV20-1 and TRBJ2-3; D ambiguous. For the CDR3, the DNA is TGCAGTGCTAGATCTGGGCTAAGCACAGATACGCAGTATTTT. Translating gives CSARSGLSTDTQYF.